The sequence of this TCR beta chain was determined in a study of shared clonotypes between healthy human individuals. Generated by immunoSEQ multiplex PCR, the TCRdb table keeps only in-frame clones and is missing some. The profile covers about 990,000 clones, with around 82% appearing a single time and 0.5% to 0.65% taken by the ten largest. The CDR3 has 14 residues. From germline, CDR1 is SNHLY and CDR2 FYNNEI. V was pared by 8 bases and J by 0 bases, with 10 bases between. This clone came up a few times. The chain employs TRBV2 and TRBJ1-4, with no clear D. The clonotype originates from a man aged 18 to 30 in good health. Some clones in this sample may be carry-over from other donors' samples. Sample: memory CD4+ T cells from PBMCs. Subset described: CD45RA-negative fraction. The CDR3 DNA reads TGTGCCAGCCATATGTACACAACTAATGAAAAACTGTTTTTT. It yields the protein CASHMYTTNEKLFF.